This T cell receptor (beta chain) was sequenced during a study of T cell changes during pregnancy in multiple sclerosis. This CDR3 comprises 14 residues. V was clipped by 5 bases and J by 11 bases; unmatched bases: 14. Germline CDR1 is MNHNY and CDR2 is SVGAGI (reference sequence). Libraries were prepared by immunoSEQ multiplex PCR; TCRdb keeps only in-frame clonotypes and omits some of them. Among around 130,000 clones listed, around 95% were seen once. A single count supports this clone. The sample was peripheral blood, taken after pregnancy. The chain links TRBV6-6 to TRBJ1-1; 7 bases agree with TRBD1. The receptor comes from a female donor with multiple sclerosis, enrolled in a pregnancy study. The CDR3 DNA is TGTGCCAGCAGTGACGGGACAGCTGATAGAACCGCTTTCTTT. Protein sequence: CASSDGTADRTAFF.